This T cell receptor (beta chain) is drawn from a study of blood T cell repertoires in COVID-19. Study background: Donors in the United States, Italy and Spain gave samples during acute or convalescent COVID-19. PBMCs, B-cell-depleted T cells, or T cells provided the cDNA or gDNA that made up the material.

The CDR3 spans 15 residues. Germline lookup yields CDR1 MNHEY and CDR2 SMNVEV (reference sequence). V lost 4 bases and J lost 2; bases outside the gene matches: 8. Per the original data handling: The authors estimated nucleated cell counts from reference gene primer amplification. The table came from immunoSEQ multiplex PCR; TCRdb's copy has only in-frame clones and leaves some out. V and J calls and clone size are those listed in that table; D and trimming were worked out from the DNA. The sample consists of about 150,000 clones, approximately 81% of them appearing once. There are a few counts of this clone.

Sequences were obtained from peripheral blood. The chain is built from TRBV27 and TRBJ2-7, with 7 nucleotides matching TRBD1. This sequence originates from a human donor with acute or convalescent COVID-19. The donor label of this sample is uncertain. Here the CDR3 reads CASSSEDRPPYEQYF. DNA of the CDR3: TGTGCCAGCAGTTCCGAGGACAGGCCGCCCTACGAGCAGTACTTC.